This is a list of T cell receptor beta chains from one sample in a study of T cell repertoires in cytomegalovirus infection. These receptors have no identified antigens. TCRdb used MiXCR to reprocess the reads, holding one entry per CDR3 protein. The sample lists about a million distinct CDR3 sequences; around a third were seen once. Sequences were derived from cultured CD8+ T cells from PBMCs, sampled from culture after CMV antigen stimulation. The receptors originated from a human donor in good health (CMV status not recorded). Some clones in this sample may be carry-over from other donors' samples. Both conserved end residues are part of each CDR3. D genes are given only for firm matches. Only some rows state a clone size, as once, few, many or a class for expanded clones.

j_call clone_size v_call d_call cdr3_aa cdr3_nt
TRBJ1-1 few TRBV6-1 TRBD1 CASDPSRGTVNTEAFF TGTGCCAGCGATCCATCGCGGGGGACAGTGAACACTGAAGCTTTCTTT
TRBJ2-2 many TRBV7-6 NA CASSLVVHGQSNTGELFF TGTGCCAGCAGCTTAGTCGTACACGGGCAAAGCAACACCGGGGAGCTGTTTTTT
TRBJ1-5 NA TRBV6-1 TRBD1 CASTGTGSNQPQHF TGTGCCAGCACAGGGACAGGGAGCAATCAGCCCCAGCATTTT
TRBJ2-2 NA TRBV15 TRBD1 CATSSQETGKNTGELFF TGTGCCACCAGCTCCCAGGAGACAGGGAAGAACACCGGGGAGCTGTTTTTT
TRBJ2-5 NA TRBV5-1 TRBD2 CASTPGASGRGETQYF TGCGCCAGCACACCCGGGGCTAGCGGGCGAGGGGAGACCCAGTACTTC
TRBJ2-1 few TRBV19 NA CASSMDSSSYNEQFF TGTGCCAGTAGTATGGACAGCTCTTCCTACAATGAGCAGTTCTTC
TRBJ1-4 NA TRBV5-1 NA CASSGTGLENEKLFF TGCGCCAGCAGCGGAACAGGGTTGGAGAATGAAAAACTGTTTTTT
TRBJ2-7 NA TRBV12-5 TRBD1 CASGLDPGQGTRQYF TGTGCTAGTGGTTTGGACCCGGGACAGGGAACTAGGCAGTACTTC
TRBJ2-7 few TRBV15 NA CATSREPYEQYF TGTGCCACCAGCAGAGAACCTTACGAGCAGTACTTC
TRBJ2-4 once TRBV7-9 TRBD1 CASSFSPGQGRNIQYF TGTGCCAGCAGCTTTTCTCCGGGACAGGGCAGAAACATTCAGTACTTC
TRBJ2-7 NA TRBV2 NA CASTRTDDSQHEQYF TGTGCCAGCACCCGCACCGACGACAGTCAACACGAGCAGTACTTC
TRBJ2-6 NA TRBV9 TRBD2 CASSVASSSGGAGGTNVLTF TGTGCCAGCAGCGTAGCTTCGTCTAGCGGGGGGGCAGGTGGGACCAACGTCCTGACTTTC
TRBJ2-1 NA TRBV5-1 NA CASSLSRDQYNEQFF TGCGCCAGCAGCTTAAGTAGGGACCAATACAATGAGCAGTTCTTC
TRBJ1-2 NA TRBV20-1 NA CSARDEQGGYTF TGCAGTGCTAGAGATGAGCAGGGTGGCTACACCTTC
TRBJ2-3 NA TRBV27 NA CASSFSSQGKGDTQYF TGTGCCAGCAGTTTCTCTAGTCAGGGGAAAGGAGATACGCAGTATTTT
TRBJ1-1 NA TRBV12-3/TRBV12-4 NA CASVLTPGLSREAFF TGTGCCAGCGTCCTTACTCCGGGGCTGTCGAGAGAAGCTTTCTTT
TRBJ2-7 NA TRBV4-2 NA CASSQVEQGVLQEQYF TGTGCCAGCAGCCAAGTTGAGCAGGGCGTCCTACAAGAGCAGTACTTC
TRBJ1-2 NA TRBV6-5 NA CASSYLMERDIYGYTF TGTGCCAGCAGTTACTTGATGGAGAGGGACATCTATGGCTACACCTTC
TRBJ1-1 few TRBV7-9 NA CASSADRLSEAFF TGTGCCAGCAGCGCCGACAGGCTTAGCGAGGCTTTCTTT
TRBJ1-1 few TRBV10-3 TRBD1 CAISEKTGGSTEAFF TGTGCCATCAGTGAGAAGACAGGGGGAAGCACTGAAGCTTTCTTT